This T cell receptor (beta chain) was retrieved from a study of blood T cell repertoires in COVID-19. For the study at large: Some COVID-19 samples were acute and others convalescent; all came from the United States, Italy and Spain.

Grouping used clinical history reported by participants in a survey and questionnaire. The V and J ends lost 5 bases and 2 bases respectively, with 14 bases between them. Germline CDR1 SGHRS, CDR2 YFSETQ. The CDR3 spans 14 residues. Authors' processing steps: Amplified reference gene primers provided the basis for estimating nucleated cell counts. Clones were read by immunoSEQ multiplex PCR, and TCRdb kept only the in-frame ones, dropping some. V and J calls plus clone size are reproduced from that table; the DNA served to infer D and trimming. The profile shows 250,000 to 350,000 clones, roughly 85% of them singletons.

The specimen was PBMCs or T cells enriched from blood (not recorded which). The receptor's source is a middle-aged woman who had recovered from COVID-19. The rearrangement joins TRBV5-1 to TRBJ2-7; D is possibly TRBD1 (7 bases). DNA of the CDR3: TGCGCCAGCAGTCGCGGGACAGAGGCCTACGAGCAGTACTTC. Translated, it gives CASSRGTEAYEQYF.